These 29 T cell receptor beta chains originate from one sample sequenced in a study of T cell responses to AZD1222 COVID-19 vaccine listed by TCRdb under 2021. The library came from the immunoSEQ multiplex PCR assay. TCRdb obtained this table from immuneACCESS and retained in-frame rearrangements with V and J assigned. These tables miss some clones; where compared with another copy, unresolved V genes account for less than half of the shortfall, and the remainder is unexplained. Across this sample there are roughly 99,000 clones, with approximately 90% seen only once. The ten largest account for approximately 22% of the sample. This specimen's time point label, interpreted: baseline before first vaccination. The sample was peripheral blood, taken on day 0 of AZD1222 vaccination. The source of these receptors is an adult in good health.

The chain is built from TRBV29-1 and TRBJ1-2; D is unclear. Germline V gene data show CDR1 as SQVTM and CDR2 as ANQGSEA. This CDR3 comprises 13 residues. Trimming took 4 bases from V and 0 from J, leaving 9 bases between them. CDR3 in DNA: TGCAGCGTTGTACCGGTAACTAACTATGGCTACACCTTC. Its translation is CSVVPVTNYGYTF.

In its sample, this clone was seen a few times. The V and J genes are TRBV5-1 and TRBJ1-1; 9 bases are shared with TRBD1. CDR1 SGHRS and CDR2 YFSETQ come from the germline V gene. The ends lost 4 bases at V and 12 bases at J; junction bases unmatched: 10. CDR3 length equals 13 residues. CDR3 sequence reads: CASSATGQGLTFF. In nucleotides, the CDR3 is TGCGCCAGCAGCGCCACTGGACAGGGGTTGACTTTCTTT.

This rearrangement joins TRBV24-1 to TRBJ2-2, with 9 bases lining up with TRBD1. The V gene's germline CDR1 is KGHDR and CDR2 SFDVKD. The length of the CDR3 is 20 residues. V shed 2 bases, J shed 5 bases, and the junction held 17 bases outside the gene matches. CDR3 region: CATSDSTQSATGGLTGELFF. The CDR3 DNA is TGTGCCACCAGTGATTCCACCCAGTCCGCGACAGGGGGACTAACCGGGGAGCTGTTTTTT.

The chain joins TRBV7-8 to TRBJ1-4, with 8 bases aligning to TRBD1. V gave up 3 bases and J gave up 15 bases; unmatched junction bases: 6. The CDR3 is 12 amino acids. CDR1 is SGHVS and CDR2 is FQNEAQ in the germline V gene. The CDR3 here is CASSFDRGGMFF. The CDR3, as DNA: TGTGCCAGCAGCTTTGACAGGGGAGGGATGTTTTTT.

The V and J genes are TRBV12-3 or TRBV12-4 and TRBJ1-2; the match to TRBD1 covers 8 bases. With 6 bases clipped from V and 8 bases from J, the junction kept 8 bases outside the gene matches. The CDR3 consists of 13 residues. This chain's CDR3 is CASSRQGIGGYTF. CDR3 DNA: TGTGCCAGCAGCCGACAGGGGATTGGGGGCTACACCTTC.

Only one count was recorded for this clone. The CDR3 nucleotides read TGTGCCAGCAGCTTAGGCCCGACAGGAAGCTCCTATAATTCACCCCTCCACTTT. Encoded protein: CASSLGPTGSSYNSPLHF. V and J are TRBV13 and TRBJ1-6, with D possibly being TRBD1 (6 bases). The CDR3 has 18 amino acids. V was shortened by 0 bases and J by 0 bases, with 12 bases between the two germline ends. CDR1 is PRHDT, CDR2 FYEKMQ, per germline (reference sequence).

A few counts support this clone. The V call is TRBV4-1, the J call TRBJ2-2; D perhaps matches TRBD1 (7 bases). The germline CDR1 and CDR2 sequences are MGHRA and YSYEKL. This CDR3 is built from 20 residues. V was cut by 3 bases and J by 7 bases, with 30 bases left in between. The CDR3 loop is CASSHPGLGDRTGVNGELFF. Written as DNA, the CDR3 is TGCGCCAGCAGCCATCCGGGACTTGGGGACCGAACAGGGGTTAACGGGGAGCTGTTTTTT.

The CDR3 region is CASHGADINTEAFF. In DNA, the CDR3 is TGTGCCAGCCATGGGGCAGATATAAACACTGAAGCTTTCTTT. V is TRBV11-2 and J is TRBJ1-1, with D possibly being TRBD1 (5 bases). Germline CDR1 SGHAT, CDR2 FQNNGV. Trimming stripped 8 bases from V and 2 bases from J, with 15 bases between. CDR3 length: 14 amino acids.

The chain has TRBV7-2 and TRBJ1-3, with 9 bases fitting TRBD1. Trimming removed 6 bases from V and 0 bases from J; junction bases left unmatched: 6. CDR3 length: 16 amino acids. Germline values: CDR1 SGHTA, CDR2 FQGNSA. Here the CDR3 DNA reads TGTGCCAGCAGACAGGGGGCAGGGGTCTCTGGAAACACCATATATTTT. This encodes CASRQGAGVSGNTIYF.

CDR3 nucleotides: TGCGCCAGCAGCTTGGAGGGACAGGCTTCACCCCTCCACTTT. Protein product: CASSLEGQASPLHF. The V call is TRBV5-1, the J call TRBJ1-6; TRBD1 matches at 8 bases. Per the germline V gene, CDR1 is SGHRS and CDR2 is YFSETQ. This CDR3 is built from 14 residues. V gave up 0 bases and J gave up 9 bases; unmatched junction bases: 2.

This chain links TRBV7-2 with TRBJ1-2; unclear D gene. V was cut by 1 base and J by 4 bases, with 10 bases left in between. CDR3 length: 14 residues. Per the germline V gene, CDR1 is SGHTA and CDR2 is FQGNSA. The CDR3 DNA reads TGTGCCAGCAGCTTAGGTCCGGTTTCCTATGGCTACACCTTC. This encodes CASSLGPVSYGYTF.

The chain joins TRBV6-6 to TRBJ2-5, with 13 bases lining up with TRBD2. Looked up from germline, CDR1 is MNHNY and CDR2 is SVGAGI (reference sequence). J was trimmed by 2 bases and V by 4 bases; bases with no gene match: 1. The CDR3 sequence is 15 residues long. As DNA, the CDR3 is TGTGCCAGCAGTTTACTAGCGGGGGGGCAAGAGACCCAGTACTTC. This translates into CASSLLAGGQETQYF.

The V call is TRBV14, the J call TRBJ2-3, with TRBD2 as a possible D gene (6 bases). CDR3 length equals 13 residues. Germline V CDR1 and CDR2: SGHDN, FVKESK. V was trimmed by 10 bases and J by 3 bases, leaving 14 bases between them. In nucleotides, the CDR3 is TGTGCCACCTCGGCGGCGGGGACAGATACGCAGTATTTT. Its protein is CATSAAGTDTQYF. Supplemented by reference TRBV14 and TRBJ2-3, the full variable domain reads EAGVTQFPSHSVIEKGQTVTLRCDPISGHDNLYWYRRVMGKEIKFLLHFVKESKQDESGMPNNRFLAERTGGTYSTLKVQPAELEDSGVYFCATSAAGTDTQYFGPGTRLTVL.

Concerning this clone: No conserved phenylalanine or tryptophan is present at the end of the CDR3, so a read error is the likely explanation. The V gene is TRBV6-2 or TRBV6-3, the J gene TRBJ2-7; D gene ambiguous. This CDR3 spans 12 amino acids. Trimming removed 6 bases from V and 3 bases from J, with 9 bases in between. Germline CDR1 and CDR2: MNHEY and SVGEGT. In DNA, the CDR3 is TGTGCCAGCAGCCGACTGATCTACGAGCAGTACCTC. Translated, it gives CASSRLIYEQYL.

The chain combines TRBV4-1 with TRBJ2-7; 9 bases match TRBD1. The germline V gene encodes CDR1 MGHRA and CDR2 YSYEKL. The CDR3 is 15 amino acids. The V gene end was trimmed by 6 bases and the J gene end by 2 bases; junction bases not matched to a gene: 8. The CDR3 region has the DNA TGCGCCAGCAGTCAACGGGGGACAGGGCCCTACGAGCAGTACTTC. Translated, it gives CASSQRGTGPYEQYF.

V gene TRBV7-2 combines with J gene TRBJ2-7; D gene ambiguous. V lost 4 bases, J lost 1 base, and 11 bases lay in between. This CDR3 has 14 residues. In germline, CDR1 is SGHTA, CDR2 FQGNSA. The DNA of the CDR3 is TGTGCCAGCAGCTCTCTGGGCGGTTCCTACGAGCAGTACTTC. This codes for CASSSLGGSYEQYF.

The rearrangement uses TRBV4-2 and TRBJ1-2; D unresolved. The CDR3 runs to 16 residues. Germline values: CDR1 LGHNA, CDR2 YNFKEQ. Trimming pared 0 bases from V and 2 bases from J, leaving 13 bases between. CDR3 nucleotides: TGTGCCAGCAGCCAAGAGGGAAGGGTCCTAAACTATGGCTACACCTTC. Residues: CASSQEGRVLNYGYTF.

In DNA form, the CDR3 reads TGTGCCAGCAGTGAGCGGACTAGCACAGATACGCAGTATTTT. Translated, it gives CASSERTSTDTQYF. The chain links TRBV2 to TRBJ2-3, with a possible D match to TRBD2 (5 bases). Germline loops: CDR1 SNHLY, CDR2 FYNNEI. V gave up 3 bases and J gave up 0 bases, with 7 bases separating them. The CDR3 runs to 14 residues.

This clone was seen a single time. The chain uses TRBV5-1 and TRBJ1-4; 7 bases line up with TRBD1. The CDR3 is made up of 15 amino acids. J gave up 2 bases and V 2 bases, and 3 bases lay outside the gene matches. The germline V gene encodes CDR1 SGHRS and CDR2 YFSETQ. The DNA for the CDR3 is TGCGCCAGCAGCTTAACAGGGGAGACTAATGAAAAACTGTTTTTT. The encoded protein is CASSLTGETNEKLFF.

The chain carries TRBV6-5 and TRBJ1-2; 7 nucleotides line up with TRBD1. The CDR3 is 14 residues long. Trimming cost V 5 bases and J 4 bases; bases outside gene matches: 7. From germline, CDR1 is MNHEY and CDR2 SVGAGI. As DNA, the CDR3 is TGTGCCAGCAGTAAGACAGGGACCAGCTATGGCTACACCTTC. Translation gives CASSKTGTSYGYTF.

This chain connects TRBV3-1 (or the pseudogene TRBV3-2) to TRBJ2-7, with a weak D call TRBD1 (6 bases). The CDR3 is made up of 14 amino acids. V lost 6 bases to trimming and J lost 13 bases, with 25 bases between them. Per germline, CDR1 LGHDT and CDR2 YNNKEL (reference sequence). The CDR3 DNA reads TGTGCCAGCAGTCCGAACAGGGCTCCCATATCGTCCTACTTC. Protein: CASSPNRAPISSYF.

The chain has TRBV19 and TRBJ2-5; 8 nucleotides match TRBD1. This CDR3 has 13 amino acids. Losses at the gene ends were 10 bases for V and 4 bases for J; bases not matched to a gene: 8. Germline assignment: CDR1 LNHDA and CDR2 SQIVND (reference sequence). CDR3 amino acids: CATMDRAAETQYF. CDR3 in DNA: TGTGCCACTATGGACAGGGCAGCAGAGACCCAGTACTTC.

The CDR3 nucleotides are TGTGCCAGCAGCTTAACCCCGCAGGGTTATGGAAACACCATATATTTT. The encoded protein is CASSLTPQGYGNTIYF. The chain has TRBV7-2 and TRBJ1-3; TRBD1 might be the D (5 bases). V dropped 2 bases and J dropped 3 bases, with 14 bases sitting between them. The CDR3 length is 16 residues. Germline V gene data show CDR1 as SGHTA and CDR2 as FQGNSA.

The chain links TRBV2 to TRBJ2-1, with 13 bases matching TRBD2. The CDR3 sequence is 14 residues long. V was clipped by 10 bases and J by 9 bases; unmatched bases: 9. CDR1 is SNHLY, CDR2 FYNNEI, per germline. In nucleotides, the CDR3 is TGTGCCACCTCAAGACTAGCGGGGGGCAGTGAGCAGTTCTTC. Translation gives CATSRLAGGSEQFF.

The chain uses TRBV5-1 and TRBJ1-2, with D perhaps matching TRBD1 (6 bases). With 4 bases removed from V and 6 bases from J, the gap between germline ends came to 13 bases. CDR1 and CDR2 from the germline V gene are SGHRS and YFSETQ. CDR3 length: 13 residues. CDR3 protein: CASSPTGDHGYTF. CDR3 coding DNA: TGCGCCAGCAGCCCGACAGGAGATCATGGCTACACCTTC.

The chain uses TRBV19 and TRBJ2-1; the match to TRBD2 covers 12 bases. The CDR3 is 18 residues long. With 3 bases clipped from V and 3 bases from J, the junction kept 9 bases outside the gene matches. Germline CDR1 LNHDA, CDR2 SQIVND (reference sequence). The CDR3 region is CASSIRASGGALYNEQFF. The CDR3, as DNA: TGTGCCAGTAGTATTCGCGCTAGCGGGGGGGCCCTCTACAATGAGCAGTTCTTC.

The CDR3 DNA sequence: TGTGCCAGCAGTGAAGCGCTAGGGACAGGGCCCATTCAGTACTTC. Translation gives CASSEALGTGPIQYF. The rearrangement uses TRBV6-1 and TRBJ2-4, with 9 nucleotides matching TRBD1. There are 15 residues in the CDR3. Germline loops: CDR1 MNHNS, CDR2 SASEGT. J lost 9 bases, V lost 0 bases, and 6 bases had no gene match.

The chain recombines TRBV30 with TRBJ2-7; 10 bases line up with TRBD1. The junction had 2 bases not matched to a gene; V was cut back by 7 bases and J by 2 bases. The germline V gene encodes CDR1 GTSNPN and CDR2 SVGIG (reference sequence). The CDR3 sequence is 12 residues long. Written as DNA, the CDR3 is TGTGCCTTGGGACAGGGGACCTACGAGCAGTACTTC. Protein product: CALGQGTYEQYF. The variable domain in full, with the rest retrieved from reference TRBV30 and TRBJ2-7, is SQTIHQWPATLVQPVGSPLSLECTVEGTSNPNLYWYRQAAGRGLQLLFYSVGIGQISSEVPQNLSASRPQDRQFILSSKKLLLSDSGFYLCALGQGTYEQYFGPGTRLTVT.

This clone was found once. The rearrangement uses TRBV7-8 and TRBJ2-7; 10 bases line up with TRBD2. With V trimmed by 5 bases and J by 4 bases, 8 bases remained unmatched. This CDR3 has 15 amino acids. Germline V CDR1 and CDR2: SGHVS, FQNEAQ. The CDR3 nucleotides read TGTGCCAGCAGCCGCGGACTAGCGGAACAGTACGAGCAGTACTTC. It encodes CASSRGLAEQYEQYF.